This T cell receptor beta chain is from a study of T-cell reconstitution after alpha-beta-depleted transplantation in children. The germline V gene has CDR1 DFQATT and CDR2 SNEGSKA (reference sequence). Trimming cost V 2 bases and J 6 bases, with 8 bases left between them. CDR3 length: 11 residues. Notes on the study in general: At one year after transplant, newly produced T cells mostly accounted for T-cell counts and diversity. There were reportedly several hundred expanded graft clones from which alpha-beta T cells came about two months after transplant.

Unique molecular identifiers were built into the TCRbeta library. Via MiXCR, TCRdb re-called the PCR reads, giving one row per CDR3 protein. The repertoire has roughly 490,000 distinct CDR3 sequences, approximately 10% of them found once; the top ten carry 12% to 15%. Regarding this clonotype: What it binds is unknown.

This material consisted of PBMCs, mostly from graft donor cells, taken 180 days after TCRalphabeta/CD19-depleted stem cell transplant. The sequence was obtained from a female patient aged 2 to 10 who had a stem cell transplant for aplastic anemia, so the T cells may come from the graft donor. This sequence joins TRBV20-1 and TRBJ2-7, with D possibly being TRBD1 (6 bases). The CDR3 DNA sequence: TGCAGTGCTAGAAGCAGGGGCGAGCAGTACTTC. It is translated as CSARSRGEQYF.